The sample holds a few counts of the clone carrying this T cell receptor (beta chain). Its specificity is unknown. The entry originates in a study of PD-1 blockade in classical Hodgkin lymphoma. With no exception, relapse followed autologous stem cell transplantation in all patients, and brentuximab vedotin exposure varied. Study results and limitations: Reports described newly diagnosed patients as having lower baseline TCR diversity than healthy donors.

Repertoires were generated with immunoSEQ multiplex PCR, while TCRdb's copy carries only in-frame clones and drops some. The table includes 60,000 to 65,000 clones, about 87% detected once. This CDR3 comprises 13 residues. The V end lost 2 bases, the J end lost 11 bases, and 13 bases lay between the germline ends. CDR1 and CDR2 (germline): WNHNN, SYGVQD (reference sequence). This sequence originates from a human donor with classical Hodgkin lymphoma. This chain uses TRBV10-1 with TRBJ1-5; D might be TRBD1 (6 bases). The specimen comprised peripheral blood mononuclear cells (PBMCs), sampled at baseline. CDR3 nucleotide sequence: TGCGCCAGCAGTGAGACAGGGAGAGGGGCCCAGCATTTT. This encodes CASSETGRGAQHF.